Detailed here is one TCR beta chain. The antigen remains undetermined. Profiled with immunoSEQ multiplex PCR; TCRdb holds only in-frame clones, not every one. The table records around 95,000 clones, approximately 90% of them present only once. These data come from a study of T cell responses to AZD1222 COVID-19 vaccine. The wider study: The study pooled second doses at about 4 or about 12 weeks. Overall study findings and caveats: Spike-wide vaccine-associated CD4 TCRs dominated at 160-218 and 743-854.

Deletions cut 4 bases from V and 7 bases from J, with 8 bases between. CDR3 size: 11 residues. Looked up from germline, CDR1 is SNHLY and CDR2 is FYNNEI. Sequenced here: peripheral blood, sampled on day 0 of AZD1222 vaccination. V usage is TRBV2 and J usage is TRBJ2-7; D ambiguous. This receptor was obtained from an adult in good health. CDR3 region: CASSAEREQYF. CDR3 nucleotides: TGTGCCAGCAGTGCGGAACGAGAGCAGTACTTC. The full variable domain, in which reference TRBV2 and TRBJ2-7 provide the parts outside the CDR3, is EPEVTQTPSHQVTQMGQEVILRCVPISNHLYFYWYRQILGQKVEFLVSFYNNEISEKSEIFDDQFSVERPDGSNFTLKIRSTKLEDSAMYFCASSAEREQYFGPGTRLTVT.